The rows below give T cell receptor beta chains drawn from one sample of a study of T cell repertoires in cytomegalovirus infection. These receptors lack a known antigen. TCRdb reprocessed the reads with MiXCR, giving one entry per CDR3 protein. The sample yields roughly 500,000 distinct CDR3 sequences, about 33% seen once. Sample: cultured PBMCs, taken from culture after CMV antigen stimulation. These receptor sequences come from a human donor in good health (CMV status not recorded). Some clones in this sample may be carry-over from other donors' samples. The CDR3 runs from the conserved cysteine through the conserved F or W.

v_call | cdr3_aa
TRBV7-9 | CASSLSGFTGNTIYF
TRBV28 | CASSSVKRALGEQFF
TRBV7-9 | CASSLEQGEDNEQFF
TRBV6-6 | CASSCSLEGWGSPLHF
TRBV12-3/TRBV12-4 | CASSLRGTPNNEQFF
TRBV5-1 | CASSMGQAAGNTIYF
TRBV7-6 | CASSQGLEGAITF
TRBV7-1 | CASSPGSGLAGATGELFF
TRBV12-3/TRBV12-4 | CASSRDSVTDTQYF
TRBV29-1 | CSVEWIDTQYF
TRBV4-1 | CASSTSGSSSYEQYF
TRBV29-1 | CSVEVRAGEAFF
TRBV4-2 | CASSQDALRTGGVDEQYF
TRBV11-2 | CASSLEGQVGYTF
TRBV6-2/TRBV6-3 | CASSYSLAPGLPGNTIYF
TRBV7-2 | CASSLTGGSGIAKNIQYF
TRBV4-1 | CASSQVEVHGYTF
TRBV12-3/TRBV12-4 | CASSLLNTGELFF
TRBV7-9 | CAIKDPGQTYGYTF
TRBV12-3/TRBV12-4 | CASRGGATNEKLFF
TRBV6-4 | CASSVQTNTDTQYF
TRBV30 | CAWNSARLSEAFF
TRBV6-1 | CASSEADRVAYNEQFF
TRBV20-1 | CSAPPLQGTDTQYF
TRBV29-1 | CSVPGEREAFF
TRBV6-2/TRBV6-3 | CASSRLRDSYEQYF